This T cell receptor beta chain originates from a study of blood T cell repertoires in COVID-19 (dated by TCRdb to between 2020 and 2021). At the level of the whole study: Samples from collaborators originated in the United States, Italy and Spain and spanned both the acute and convalescent phases of COVID-19. The prospective study material was composed of cDNA or gDNA derived from T cells, B-cell-depleted T cells, or PBMCs. The dataset comprised deeply sampled blood TCRbeta repertoires from subjects exposed to, actively infected with, or recovered from COVID-19. The repertoires were released in a freely available public database meant as a resource for research on the immune response to SARS-CoV-2. Samples were obtained from the ongoing ImmuneRACE study (first 160 participants) and from some 1,200 subjects provided by 6 global collaborators. A de-identified subject ID, COVID-19 status, age in years and sex were almost always included in the sample metadata. HLA class I and class II types, where available, came from metadata supplied by the sample provider rather than from assay-based typing.

TCRbeta CDR3 regions were amplified from genomic DNA by means of the immunoSEQ Assay, a bias-controlled multiplex PCR. As for how the authors treated the data: The number of nucleated cells in each sample was estimated by amplification of reference gene primers within the assay. To quantify the absolute abundance of each unique TCRbeta CDR3 rearrangement, sequence reads were collapsed and filtered. For each sample, productive Simpson clonality was calculated by taking the square root of Simpson's diversity index across productive rearrangements. The table comes from immuneACCESS by way of TCRdb, which keeps in-frame sequences with V and J called. Part of the clones is missing from these tables; in studies checked, under half for an unresolved V gene and the rest for unknown reasons. That table furnishes V, J and clone size, whereas the DNA furnished D and trimming. The sample records about 380,000 clones, about 87% of which are singletons. Approximately 1.2% of the sample comes from the top ten.

Deletion took 0 bases off V and 2 bases off J, with a span of 8 bases between the germline ends. As encoded in the germline V gene, CDR1 is SGDLS while CDR2 is YYNGEE. The CDR3 holds 14 amino acids from the cysteine to the phenylalanine. The kept DNA is CDR3 alone, 42 bases in frame from the first base. Paper-wide results and their limitations: The quantity of clinical and demographic metadata differed by source and by participant and was supplied without curation.

Enrolling through a virtual design, the prospective study's participants ranged in age from roughly 18 to 95 years and lived across 20 to 25 United States geographic areas. To assign participants to cohorts, the prospective study relied on clinical history that participants themselves reported in a screening survey and a study questionnaire. Recovered participants in ImmuneRACE Cohort 3 were defined as having two consecutive negative NP/OP PCR tests, clearance from a healthcare professional, or resolution of symptoms. In the prospective study, whole blood, serum and a nasopharyngeal or oropharyngeal swab were collected from each participant by mobile phlebotomists. Over a roughly 2-month period, participants in the prospective study had the option of providing additional blood draws and questionnaires. Before DNA extraction, prospective study blood samples were shipped either frozen or at room temperature.

About this clone: Its antigen is still unknown. Base qualities were left out, and no much larger clone turns up one base away.

Rearrangement joined TRBV9 to TRBJ1-2; the D segment could be TRBD1, given 5 matching bases. The sequenced sample was PBMCs or T cells enriched from blood (not recorded which). The sequence came from a man aged 25 to 45 who had recovered from COVID-19. The CDR3 protein is CASSVDDRNYGYTF. The sequence in DNA is TGTGCCAGCAGCGTAGATGACAGAAACTATGGCTACACCTTC.